Listed below are T cell receptor beta chains from one sample, sequenced in a study of lymphopenia after photon versus proton radiotherapy. Measured with immunoSEQ multiplex PCR; TCRdb has only the in-frame clones, and not every one. The table includes 150,000 to 200,000 clones, about 85% detected once. Material: peripheral blood, obtained from a patient treated with photon-based radiotherapy. The receptors shown here come from a man aged 45-65 years with gastric cancer. CDR3s include the opening cysteine and the closing phenylalanine or tryptophan. The D gene is left open where the match is weak. Size tells how often a clone was seen (once, few, many) or the class of an expanded clone, and some rows leave it out.

size	D	V	J	DNA	CDR3
NA	NA	TRBV14	TRBJ2-7	TGTGCCAGCAGCCAAGTTCAGGACTCCTACGAGCAGTACTTC	CASSQVQDSYEQYF
NA	NA	TRBV21-1	TRBJ2-5	TGTGCCAGGAGCCGGGGGGGGATGGAAGAGACCCAGTACTTC	CARSRGGMEETQYF
few	NA	TRBV14	TRBJ1-1	TGTGCCAGCAGCCAAGGAGCCAGGAATGAAGCTTTCTTT	CASSQGARNEAFF
NA	NA	TRBV7-2	TRBJ2-3	TGTGCCAGCAGCCCCCGGCGGCTAGATACGCAGTATTTT	CASSPRRLDTQYF
NA	TRBD2	TRBV11-2	TRBJ2-3	TGTGCCAGCAGCTTAACGGGGGGGTGGGACACAGATACGCAGTATTTT	CASSLTGGWDTDTQYF
NA	TRBD1	TRBV2	TRBJ2-1	TGTGCCAGCAGCGACGGACAGGGGGGCTACAATGAGCAGTTCTTC	CASSDGQGGYNEQFF
NA	TRBD1	TRBV30	TRBJ2-4	TGTGCCCTTACAGGGGCAGCCAAAAACATTCAGTACTTC	CALTGAAKNIQYF
NA	NA	TRBV4-1	TRBJ1-4	TGCGCCAGCAGCCTAACGGGCGCAACTAATGAAAAACTGTTTTTT	CASSLTGATNEKLFF
NA	NA	TRBV4-3	TRBJ2-7	TGCGCCAGCAGCCAAGAGACAGGACACATCTACGAGCAGTACTTC	CASSQETGHIYEQYF
once	NA	TRBV6-1	TRBJ1-2	TGTGCCAGCAGGCCAAACGTTGATAACTATGGCTACACCTTC	CASRPNVDNYGYTF